The 3 T cell receptor beta chains in this list originate from one sample, sequenced in a study of immune evolution from preneoplasia to lung adenocarcinoma. Clones were read by immunoSEQ multiplex PCR, and TCRdb kept only the in-frame ones, dropping some. The table includes 6,000 or so clones, more than 70% detected once. Sequencing was done on a sample of FFPE minimally invasive lung adenocarcinoma tissue. The receptors originated from a person aged 70 to 80 with lung adenocarcinoma.

The chain carries TRBV7-8 and TRBJ1-6, with a weak D call TRBD1 (5 bases). CDR1 is SGHVS, CDR2 FQNEAQ, per germline. The germline V and J ends were trimmed by 8 bases and 7 bases, with 12 bases remaining between them. There are 13 residues in the CDR3. DNA for the CDR3: TGTGCCAGCCACCGGGACTCAAATTCACCCCTCCACTTT. Encoded protein: CASHRDSNSPLHF.

The chain joins TRBV28 to TRBJ2-7; no definite D call. V was shortened by 1 base and J by 7 bases, with 5 bases between the two germline ends. This CDR3 is 11 amino acids long. Germline CDR1 MDHEN, CDR2 SYDVKM. The DNA of the CDR3 is TGTGCCAGCAGTTTATTCGGGGAGCAGTACTTC. Encoded protein: CASSLFGEQYF.

The chain is built from TRBV5-1 and TRBJ2-1, with a possible D match to TRBD1 (5 bases). Germline CDR1 is SGHRS and CDR2 is YFSETQ. The CDR3 loop spans 15 amino acids. V was pared by 1 base and J by 5 bases, with 13 bases between. The CDR3 coding sequence is TGCGCCAGCAGCTTGTCGGTTACAGGAGACAATGAGCAGTTCTTC. It is translated as CASSLSVTGDNEQFF. The variable domain in full, with the rest retrieved from reference TRBV5-1 and TRBJ2-1, is KAGVTQTPRYLIKTRGQQVTLSCSPISGHRSVSWYQQTPGQGLQFLFEYFSETQRNKGNFPGRFSGRQFSNSRSEMNVSTLELGDSALYLCASSLSVTGDNEQFFGPGTRLTVL.